Presented here are 30 T cell receptor beta chains from one specimen sequenced in a study of CD8 T cells in ankylosing spondylitis. TCRdb recomputed calls from the 5' RACE reads with MiXCR, one row per CDR3 protein. The sample shows about 190,000 distinct CDR3 sequences, around 13% of them seen only once. Sequenced material: blood, either unsorted or a sorted T cell fraction (not recorded which). The receptors were gathered from a female donor with ankylosing spondylitis or in good health (not recorded which).

The chain links TRBV7-2 to TRBJ2-1, with no clear D. The CDR3 spans 16 residues. Germline values: CDR1 SGHTA, CDR2 FQGNSA. V lost 1 base, J lost 1 base, and 11 bases lay in between. The CDR3 DNA sequence: TGTGCCAGCAGCTTAGTACCCGGTACATCCTACAATGAGCAGTTCTTC. Protein: CASSLVPGTSYNEQFF.

In its sample, this clonotype was seen a few times. This rearrangement joins TRBV5-1 to TRBJ2-1; D is ambiguous. Germline values: CDR1 SGHRS, CDR2 YFSETQ. V lost 4 bases and J 8 bases, leaving 19 bases between the germline ends. The length of the CDR3 is 15 residues. The CDR3 region is CASSNDRTGGDEQFF. The CDR3 nucleotides read TGCGCCAGCAGCAATGACCGGACGGGCGGCGATGAGCAGTTCTTC.

Many counts were recorded for this clonotype. The rearrangement links TRBV11-1 to TRBJ2-5; D may be TRBD1 or TRBD2 (5 bases each). Looked up from germline, CDR1 is SGHAT and CDR2 is FQDESV (reference sequence). Trimming pared 4 bases from V and 4 bases from J, leaving 10 bases between. The CDR3 contains 13 residues. The CDR3 loop reads CASSSRGSETQYF. Written as DNA, the CDR3 is TGTGCCAGCAGCTCGAGGGGTTCAGAGACCCAGTACTTC. Full variable domain (missing parts from reference TRBV11-1 and TRBJ2-5): EAEVAQSPRYKITEKSQAVAFWCDPISGHATLYWYRQILGQGPELLVQFQDESVVDDSQLPKDRFSAERLKGVDSTLKIQPAELGDSAMYLCASSSRGSETQYFGPGTRLLVL.

This clonotype was seen more than once but under ten times. The CDR3 loop is CASSSVLAGDTGELFF. CDR3 nucleotide sequence: TGCGCCAGCAGCTCGGTCCTAGCGGGAGATACCGGGGAGCTGTTTTTT. The rearrangement uses TRBV5-1 and TRBJ2-2; 10 nucleotides line up with TRBD2. The CDR3 is 16 amino acids. The V gene end was trimmed by 3 bases and the J gene end by 5 bases; junction bases not matched to a gene: 7. CDR1 and CDR2 from the germline V gene are SGHRS and YFSETQ.

Many counts were recorded for this clonotype. CDR3 amino acids: CASSYSGQGQWNTEAFF. CDR3 DNA sequence: TGTGCCAGCAGTTACTCGGGACAGGGGCAGTGGAACACTGAAGCTTTCTTT. This chain uses TRBV6-2 or TRBV6-3 with TRBJ1-1; 10 nucleotides line up with TRBD1. Germline CDR1 is MNHEY and CDR2 is SVGEGT. Losses at the gene ends were 0 bases for V and 1 base for J; bases not matched to a gene: 5. The CDR3 contains 17 residues.

This clonotype showed up just a few times. The chain carries TRBV3-1 and TRBJ2-6; D is unclear. Germline CDR1 LGHDT, CDR2 YNNKEL (reference sequence). V was shortened by 4 bases and J by 0 bases, with 10 bases between the two germline ends. The CDR3 length is 16 residues. The CDR3 sequence is CASSRWSSSGANVLTF. The DNA of the CDR3 is TGTGCCAGCAGCCGGTGGTCGAGCTCTGGGGCCAACGTCCTGACTTTC.

This clonotype was detected ten times or more. The chain combines TRBV7-2 with TRBJ1-2; 7 bases are a match to TRBD1. J gave up 2 bases and V 3 bases, and 6 bases lay outside the gene matches. The CDR3 covers 15 residues. The germline V gene encodes CDR1 SGHTA and CDR2 FQGNSA. As DNA, the CDR3 is TGTGCCAGCAGCTTGATGACAGGGAGCAACTATGGCTACACCTTC. Translation gives CASSLMTGSNYGYTF.

Concerning this clonotype: A read error is possible here, since a much larger clone lies one base away. The rearrangement joins TRBV12-3 or TRBV12-4 to TRBJ2-5; a possible D gene is TRBD1 (5 bases). This CDR3 contains 15 residues. In nucleotides, the CDR3 is TGTGCCAGCAGTTTACCTCTGTCAGGGCAAGAGACCCAGTCCTTC. Residues: CASSLPLSGQETQSF.

As to this clonotype: A much larger clone sits a single nucleotide away, making a read error possible. The chain recombines TRBV11-3 with TRBJ2-7, with TRBD2 matching over 8 bases. CDR3 length: 15 residues. Germline CDR1 is SGHNT and CDR2 is YENEEA. The chain's CDR3 is CASSPGGSSTYERYF. The CDR3 nucleotides are TGTGCCAGCAGCCCGGGAGGGTCCTCTACGTACGAGCGGTACTTC. Full variable domain (rest looked up from reference TRBV11-3 and TRBJ2-7): EAGVVQSPRYKIIEKKQPVAFWCNPISGHNTLYWYLQNLGQGPELLIRYENEEAVDDSQLPKDRFSAERLKGVDSTLKIQPAELGDSAVYLCASSPGGSSTYERYFGPGTRLTVT.

This clonotype was observed many times. The V and J genes are TRBV5-1 and TRBJ1-4; 7 positions match TRBD1. Germline CDR1 is SGHRS and CDR2 is YFSETQ. The CDR3 length is 16 residues. The V and J ends lost 2 bases and 7 bases, in that order; junction bases with no gene match: 11. The DNA of the CDR3 is TGCGCCAGCAGCTTTACAGGGGACGGAGGTAGTGAAAAACTGTTTTTT. It codes for CASSFTGDGGSEKLFF.

This clonotype was counted between two and nine times. The chain has TRBV4-1 and TRBJ2-1; TRBD2 agrees at 10 bases. The V and J ends lost 2 bases and 7 bases, in that order; junction bases with no gene match: 5. Germline-derived CDR1 and CDR2 are MGHRA and YSYEKL. This CDR3 region has 15 residues. The CDR3 region has the DNA TGCGCCAGCAGCCAACTAGCGGGAGCGCCAAATGAGCAGTTCTTC. Its translation is CASSQLAGAPNEQFF.

This clonotype was seen at least ten times. The J gene is TRBJ2-3, the V gene TRBV12-3 or TRBV12-4, with D possibly being TRBD2 (6 bases). This CDR3 contains 13 residues. V lost 7 bases to trimming and J lost 4 bases, with 12 bases between them. The CDR3 bases are TGTGCCAGCACCTGGAGGGCCGCAGATACGCAGTATTTT. Amino acid sequence: CASTWRAADTQYF.

The chain has TRBV30 and TRBJ1-2; D uncertain. This CDR3 has 11 amino acids. The germline gives CDR1 GTSNPN, CDR2 SVGIG (reference sequence). Trimming left V 0 bases short and J 8 bases short, with 7 bases between. The CDR3 region is CAWSVPGGYTF. The CDR3 DNA sequence: TGTGCCTGGAGTGTACCGGGAGGCTACACCTTC.

V gene TRBV7-2 combines with J gene TRBJ1-1; no reliable D call. The CDR3 has 14 residues. With 2 bases removed from V and 7 bases from J, the gap between germline ends came to 14 bases. CDR1 SGHTA and CDR2 FQGNSA come from the germline V gene. The CDR3 nucleotides are TGTGCCAGCAGCTTAAGGCAGCGGTCTCTTGAAGCTTTCTTT. This sequence encodes CASSLRQRSLEAFF.

This clonotype was counted many times. The chain links TRBV7-6 to TRBJ2-3, with D maybe TRBD1 (6 bases). CDR1 and CDR2 from the germline V gene are SGHVS and FNYEAQ. Trimming took off 0 bases at V and 7 bases at J, with 11 bases between the two ends. The CDR3 covers 14 residues. The CDR3: CASSLAWTANTQYF. CDR3 coding DNA: TGTGCCAGCAGCTTAGCGTGGACAGCTAATACGCAGTATTTT.

This clonotype was picked up many times. This sequence joins TRBV12-3 or TRBV12-4 and TRBJ2-1, with D uncertain. CDR3 length: 13 residues. V was cut by 0 bases and J by 9 bases, with 9 bases left in between. CDR3 in DNA: TGTGCCAGCAGTTTAGCGAGGCTCGGTGAGCAGTTCTTC. Amino acids: CASSLARLGEQFF.

At least ten counts were recorded for this clonotype. The V and J genes are TRBV29-1 and TRBJ1-1, with 8 bases identical to TRBD1. Germline values: CDR1 SQVTM, CDR2 ANQGSEA. The CDR3 spans 14 residues. This CDR3 reads CVLPGGRLNTEAFF. CDR3 sequence (DNA): TGCGTATTGCCAGGGGGCCGATTGAACACTGAAGCTTTCTTT.

The chain employs TRBV12-3 or TRBV12-4 and TRBJ1-1; D gene uncertain. There are 15 residues in the CDR3. V shed 0 bases and J shed 1 base, with 9 bases lying between them. The CDR3 DNA reads as TGTGCCAGCAGTTTAGCGCCGACTTCGAACACTGAAGCTTTCTTT. Encoded protein: CASSLAPTSNTEAFF.

This clonotype was counted between two and nine times. The rearrangement uses TRBV12-3 or TRBV12-4 and TRBJ2-7; the D gene is possibly TRBD2 (6 bases). V lost 6 bases and J 4 bases, leaving 16 bases between the germline ends. The CDR3 extends over 14 amino acids. The CDR3 nucleotides are TGTGCCAGCAGACCCACCTCCGCGGGATACGAGCAGTACTTC. Encoded protein: CASRPTSAGYEQYF.

The chain couples TRBV5-4 to TRBJ1-1; D is uncertain. The CDR3 covers 12 residues. Germline lookup yields CDR1 SGHNT and CDR2 YYREEE (reference sequence). V was trimmed by 1 base and J by 6 bases, leaving 7 bases between them. The chain's CDR3 is CASSLRSSEAFF. The CDR3 region has the DNA TGTGCCAGCAGCTTGCGGTCGTCTGAAGCTTTCTTT. Looking up the rest from reference TRBV5-4 and TRBJ1-1 gives the full variable domain: ETGVTQSPTHLIKTRGQQVTLRCSSQSGHNTVSWYQQALGQGPQFIFQYYREEENGRGNFPPRFSGLQFPNYSSELNVNALELDDSALYLCASSLRSSEAFFGQGTRLTVV.

This clonotype appeared a few times. DNA of the CDR3: TGTGCCAGCAGTTTAAGGGGCGTGCAACACATTCAGTACTTC. As protein: CASSLRGVQHIQYF. This chain joins TRBV12-3 or TRBV12-4 and TRBJ2-4; tentative D call: TRBD1 (5 bases). This CDR3 comprises 14 residues. Trimming left V 2 bases short and J 8 bases short, with 13 bases between.

This clonotype was counted many times. This rearrangement joins TRBV15 to TRBJ2-2; D is unresolved. The germline CDR1 and CDR2 sequences are LNHNV and YYDKDF (reference sequence). CDR3 length: 13 residues. Trimming removed 0 bases at V and 6 bases at J, with 5 bases between. The CDR3 DNA sequence: TGTGCCACCAGCAGAGACCTCGCCGGGGAGCTGTTTTTT. It encodes CATSRDLAGELFF. The entire variable domain, with the rest obtained from reference TRBV15 and TRBJ2-2, is as follows: DAMVIQNPRYQVTQFGKPVTLSCSQTLNHNVMYWYQQKSSQAPKLLFHYYDKDFNNEADTPDNFQSRRPNTSFCFLDIRSPGLGDTAMYLCATSRDLAGELFFGEGSRLTVL.

This clonotype came up many times. The chain links TRBV12-3 or TRBV12-4 to TRBJ1-2; maybe TRBD1 (6 bases). The CDR3 runs 14 residues. The ends were cut back, 5 bases at V and 8 bases at J, with 18 bases in the middle. The CDR3 is CASSLAAGGQGYTF. The CDR3 region has the DNA TGTGCCAGCAGTCTTGCGGCGGGGGGCCAAGGCTACACCTTC.

This clonotype occurred a few times. The V gene is TRBV7-2, the J gene TRBJ2-2; D remains unclear. Per germline, CDR1 SGHTA and CDR2 FQGNSA. V lost 4 bases and J lost 6, with 9 bases in between. The CDR3 is made up of 13 amino acids. The CDR3 sequence is CASSYTGPGELFF. Written as DNA, the CDR3 is TGTGCCAGCAGCTATACCGGTCCCGGGGAGCTGTTTTTT. The full variable domain, in which reference TRBV7-2 and TRBJ2-2 provide the parts outside the CDR3, is GAGVSQSPSNKVTEKGKDVELRCDPISGHTALYWYRQSLGQGLEFLIYFQGNSAPDKSGLPSDRFSAERTGGSVSTLTIQRTQQEDSAVYLCASSYTGPGELFFGEGSRLTVL.

This clonotype came up many times. The J gene is TRBJ2-7, the V gene TRBV7-9, with D maybe TRBD2 (6 bases). The germline V gene has CDR1 SEHNR and CDR2 FQNEAQ (reference sequence). V was trimmed by 4 bases and J by 4 bases, leaving 11 bases between them. This CDR3 region has 13 residues. Here the CDR3 reads CASSSWGEYEQYF. Written as DNA, the CDR3 is TGTGCCAGCAGCTCCTGGGGGGAGTACGAGCAGTACTTC.

This clonotype has a count of ten or more. This rearrangement joins TRBV19 to TRBJ1-6, with a tentative D call TRBD1 (5 bases). CDR1 and CDR2 from the germline V gene are LNHDA and SQIVND (reference sequence). V was shortened by 8 bases and J by 5 bases, with 10 bases between the two germline ends. CDR3 length: 13 residues. The CDR3 coding sequence is TGTGCCAGTGCGACAGATCATAATTCACCCCTCCACTTT. Translating it yields CASATDHNSPLHF.

The chain employs TRBV20-1 and TRBJ2-3, with a possible D match to TRBD2 (6 bases). The V end was cut by 2 bases, the J end by 2 bases, with 11 bases between. The CDR3 covers 14 residues. CDR1 and CDR2 (germline): DFQATT, SNEGSKA (reference sequence). The CDR3 nucleotides read TGCAGTGCTAGAACGTTAGCGGCCACAGATACGCAGTATTTT. This codes for CSARTLAATDTQYF.

In its sample, this clonotype was seen a few times. The rearrangement uses TRBV4-3 and TRBJ2-7; the match to TRBD2 covers 10 bases. Trimming cost V 5 bases and J 2 bases; bases outside gene matches: 3. This CDR3 region has 14 residues. Germline lookup yields CDR1 LGHNA and CDR2 YSLEER. The CDR3: CASSKGLAAYEQYF. As DNA, the CDR3 is TGCGCCAGCAGCAAAGGACTAGCGGCCTACGAGCAGTACTTC.

The table lists this clonotype with many counts. The rearrangement uses TRBV28 and TRBJ1-1; weak D call: TRBD1 (6 bases). Trimming took off 3 bases at V and 4 bases at J, with 9 bases between the two ends. Germline lookup yields CDR1 MDHEN and CDR2 SYDVKM. The CDR3 covers 13 residues. CDR3 amino acids: CASSLGAPTEAFF. CDR3 nucleotides: TGTGCCAGCAGTTTGGGGGCGCCCACTGAAGCTTTCTTT. The variable domain in full, completed from reference TRBV28 and TRBJ1-1, reads DVKVTQSSRYLVKRTGEKVFLECVQDMDHENMFWYRQDPGLGLRLIYFSYDVKMKEKGDIPEGYSVSREKKERFSLILESASTNQTSMYLCASSLGAPTEAFFGQGTRLTVV.

This clonotype was seen at least ten times. This chain joins TRBV7-2 and TRBJ2-5; D is uncertain. From germline, CDR1 is SGHTA and CDR2 FQGNSA. CDR3 length: 15 residues. The V end lost 5 bases, the J end lost 3 bases, and 16 bases lay between the germline ends. CDR3 sequence: CASSPPGLGKETQYF. CDR3 nucleotides: TGTGCCAGCAGCCCACCCGGGTTGGGGAAAGAGACCCAGTACTTC.